The rows below give T cell receptor beta chains drawn from one sample of a study of identical twins. TCRdb re-analysed the 5' RACE reads in MiXCR, keeping a single row per CDR3 protein. This sample has roughly 490,000 distinct CDR3 sequences; roughly an eighth occur once, and the top ten carry about 0.97%. This sample also appeared in a second study, on yellow fever vaccine responses in identical twins.

The sequencing sample was made of CD4+ T cells sorted from blood. The receptors come from a woman aged 18-29 years in good health. Both conserved end residues are part of each CDR3. D genes are given only for firm matches. Some rows have no size entry. The others give once, few or many, or a class for an expanded clone.

j_gene,len,v_gene,abundance,d_gene,CDR3nt,CDR3aa
TRBJ2-5,11,TRBV15,.,.,TGTGCCACCAGCAGAGAGGAGACCCAGTACTTC,CATSREETQYF
TRBJ2-1,15,TRBV6-2/TRBV6-3,few,.,TGTGCCACCCTAGGGGACGGAAGCTCCTACAATGAGCAGTTCTTC,CATLGDGSSYNEQFF
TRBJ2-6,18,TRBV7-8,.,.,TGTGCCAGCAGCGATTTCAGGGTTGCCCACTCTGGGGCCAACGTCCTGACTTTC,CASSDFRVAHSGANVLTF
TRBJ2-1,14,TRBV18,few,.,TGTGCCAGCTCACCTTTCCGCACGCAAGGGCATCAGTTCTTC,CASSPFRTQGHQFF
TRBJ2-3,16,TRBV28,many,.,TGTGCCAGCAGTCAGTTCGCAGGGGGGAAGACAGATACGCAGTATTTT,CASSQFAGGKTDTQYF
TRBJ2-3,11,TRBV5-1,many,.,TGCGCCAGCAGCATGACAGATACGCAGTATTTT,CASSMTDTQYF
TRBJ2-2,15,TRBV7-2,few,.,TGTGCCAGCAGCTTAGCCACAAGGGGGACCGGGGAGCTGTTTTTT,CASSLATRGTGELFF
TRBJ1-1,12,TRBV23-1,.,.,TGCGCCAGCACCTCCGGGTCAAAGGAAGCTTTCTTT,CASTSGSKEAFF
TRBJ2-7,16,TRBV4-3,few,TRBD1,TGCGCCAGCAGCCAACAGGTCGGGACAGGCTCCTACGAGCAGTACTTC,CASSQQVGTGSYEQYF
TRBJ2-3,13,TRBV5-1,.,.,TGCGCCAGCAGCTCCGTCCTAGCAGATACGCAGTATTTT,CASSSVLADTQYF
TRBJ2-1,14,TRBV7-6,few,.,TGTGCCAGCAGCCCCTCGCGGCAATACAATGAGCAGTTCTTC,CASSPSRQYNEQFF
TRBJ2-3,16,TRBV5-1,.,.,TGCGCCAGCAGCTTGGTTCTAGCCCCGGGCACAGATACGCAGTATTTT,CASSLVLAPGTDTQYF
TRBJ2-5,16,TRBV19,few,TRBD2,TGTGCCAGTAGTATGCCGTCTGGCCCTGGGAGGGCGACCCAGTACTTC,CASSMPSGPGRATQYF
TRBJ1-5,14,TRBV10-3,many,TRBD1,TGTGCCACCAGGCTGGGACAGGGTGGCCAGCCCCAGCATTTT,CATRLGQGGQPQHF
TRBJ2-7,16,TRBV12-3/TRBV12-4,many,TRBD2,TGTGCCAGCAGCTATCTCACTAGCGGGAGGGCCGCCGAGCAGTACTTC,CASSYLTSGRAAEQYF
TRBJ1-1,12,TRBV20-1,few,.,TGCAGTGCTAGGGCTAGTCACACTGAAGCTTTCTTT,CSARASHTEAFF
TRBJ2-7,14,TRBV10-3,.,TRBD2,TGTGCCATCAGGCGACTAGCGGGAGAATACGAGCAGTACTTC,CAIRRLAGEYEQYF
TRBJ2-5,14,TRBV27,.,TRBD2,TGTGCCAGCTATTCCCCTAGCGGGATCAAGACCCAGTACTTC,CASYSPSGIKTQYF
TRBJ2-1,15,TRBV30,once,TRBD1,TGTGCCTGGAGACGGACAGGGTACTCCTACAATGAGCAGTTCTTC,CAWRRTGYSYNEQFF
TRBJ2-6,16,TRBV6-1,.,.,TGTGCCACTCGAAGGCCGGATAGCTCTGGGGCCAACGTCCTGACTTTC,CATRRPDSSGANVLTF
TRBJ2-1,17,TRBV6-2/TRBV6-3,.,TRBD2,TGTGCCAGCAGTTCCCGACTAGCGGGGAAGCGTTACAATGAGCAGTTCTTC,CASSSRLAGKRYNEQFF
TRBJ2-1,16,TRBV5-6,few,TRBD2,TGTGCCAGCAGCACCCCTAGCGGGCAGACCTACAATGAGCAGTTCTTC,CASSTPSGQTYNEQFF
TRBJ2-5,15,TRBV7-2,many,TRBD2,TGTGCCAGCAGCCACCCGCAGGGCGGGGGGGAGACCCAGTACTTC,CASSHPQGGGETQYF
TRBJ2-3,19,TRBV27,few,.,TGTGCCAGCAGTTTATTTGGGCAGGGGCCGACTTCTAGCACAGATACGCAGTATTTT,CASSLFGQGPTSSTDTQYF
TRBJ2-7,11,TRBV6-4,.,.,TGTGCCAGCAGTGACGGACGAGAGCAGTACTTC,CASSDGREQYF
TRBJ1-5,16,TRBV15,.,TRBD1,TGTGCCACCAGCAGGGGGACAGGGGTGGGCAATCAGCCCCAGCATTTT,CATSRGTGVGNQPQHF
TRBJ2-2,15,TRBV12-3/TRBV12-4,many,.,TGTGCCAGCAGCCCCGACGGGCCGAACACCGGGGAGCTGTTTTTT,CASSPDGPNTGELFF
TRBJ2-1,15,TRBV4-3,.,.,TGCGCCAGCAGCCAAGAGTTTCTAGTAATGAATGAGCAGTTCTTC,CASSQEFLVMNEQFF
TRBJ2-2,13,TRBV6-1,few,.,TGTGCCAGCAGTGATCGGGCCGCCGGGGAGCTGTTTTTT,CASSDRAAGELFF
TRBJ1-1,12,TRBV29-1,.,TRBD1,TGCAGCGGAGGACAGGGAAACACTGAAGCTTTCTTT,CSGGQGNTEAFF
TRBJ1-6,14,TRBV19,.,.,TGTGCCAGTAGTCCGGGCCTACCGAATTCACCCCTCCACTTT,CASSPGLPNSPLHF
TRBJ2-1,15,TRBV15,few,.,TGTGCCACCAGCAGAGATGCACCCTCCTACAATGAGCAGTTCTTC,CATSRDAPSYNEQFF
TRBJ2-5,15,TRBV7-9,few,TRBD1,TGTGCCAGCAGTACAGATGGGACAGTCCAAGAGACCCAGTACTTC,CASSTDGTVQETQYF
TRBJ2-1,20,TRBV11-1,few,TRBD2,TGTGCCAGCAGCAACCTCCACTCCAGGCTGCGGGGGAGGGCCTACAATGAGCAGTTCTTC,CASSNLHSRLRGRAYNEQFF
TRBJ2-7,12,TRBV27,few,TRBD1,TGTGCCACCCGGGACAGGGGGTACGAGCAGTACTTC,CATRDRGYEQYF
TRBJ2-2,14,TRBV11-2,few,.,TGTGCCAGCAGCTTCCCATTGAACACCGGGGAGCTGTTTTTT,CASSFPLNTGELFF
TRBJ2-5,14,TRBV10-3,many,TRBD2,TGTGCCATCAGTGAGCGGGAGGGGTTGGAGACCCAGTACTTC,CAISEREGLETQYF
TRBJ2-3,14,TRBV7-9,.,TRBD2,TGTGCCAGCAGCTCGAGAGCGGGGAAAGATACGCAGTATTTT,CASSSRAGKDTQYF
TRBJ2-5,14,TRBV29-1,many,.,TGCAGCGTTGATTCTGAGCACAACCAAGAGACCCAGTACTTC,CSVDSEHNQETQYF
TRBJ2-7,12,TRBV7-9,.,.,TGTGCCAGCAGCTTTATTGGCTGCGAGCAGTACTTC,CASSFIGCEQYF
TRBJ2-5,15,TRBV10-2,.,TRBD2,TGCGCCAGCAGCGCCAGGACTAGCGGACAAGAGACCCAGTACTTC,CASSARTSGQETQYF
TRBJ2-3,12,TRBV24-1,few,.,TGTGCCACCAGCGCGAAAACAGATACGCAGTATTTT,CATSAKTDTQYF